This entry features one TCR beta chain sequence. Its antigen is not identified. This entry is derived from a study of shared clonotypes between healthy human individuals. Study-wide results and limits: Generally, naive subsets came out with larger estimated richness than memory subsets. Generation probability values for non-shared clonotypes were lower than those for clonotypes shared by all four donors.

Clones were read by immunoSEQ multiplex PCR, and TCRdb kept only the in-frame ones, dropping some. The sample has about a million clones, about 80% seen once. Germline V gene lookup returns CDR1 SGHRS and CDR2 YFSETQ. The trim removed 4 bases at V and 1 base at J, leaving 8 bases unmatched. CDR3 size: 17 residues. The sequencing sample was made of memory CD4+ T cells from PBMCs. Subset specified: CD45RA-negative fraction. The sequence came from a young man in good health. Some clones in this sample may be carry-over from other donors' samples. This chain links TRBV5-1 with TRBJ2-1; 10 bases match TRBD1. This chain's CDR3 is CASSTDGTGVSYNEQFF. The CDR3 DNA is TGCGCCAGCAGCACCGATGGGACAGGGGTATCCTACAATGAGCAGTTCTTC.